This T cell receptor beta chain was obtained from a study of blood T cell repertoires in COVID-19. Overall study context: Samples of COVID-19 (acute and convalescent) were obtained from the United States, Italy and Spain. The cDNA or gDNA used as material had been derived from T cells, B-cell-depleted T cells, or PBMCs.

The ends lost 2 bases at V and 0 bases at J; junction bases unmatched: 4. The germline gives CDR1 ENHRY, CDR2 SYGVKD. This CDR3 is 18 amino acids long. Authors' data handling: Using reference gene primer amplification, nucleated cell counts were estimated. Assay used: immunoSEQ multiplex PCR; TCRdb lists only in-frame clones, some missing. V and J calls and clone size are given by that table; D and trimming were obtained from the DNA. The table has over 35,000 clones, approximately 90% seen once; the top ten hold about a sixth. Sequencing input: peripheral blood. This sequence originates from a woman aged 30 to 39 in a cohort sampled during active COVID-19. This chain links TRBV10-3 with TRBJ2-6; 10 nucleotides agree with TRBD1. Written as DNA, the CDR3 is TGTGCCATCAGTGAGCCGGGACAGGGGATCTCTGGGGCCAACGTCCTGACTTTC. Translating it yields CAISEPGQGISGANVLTF.